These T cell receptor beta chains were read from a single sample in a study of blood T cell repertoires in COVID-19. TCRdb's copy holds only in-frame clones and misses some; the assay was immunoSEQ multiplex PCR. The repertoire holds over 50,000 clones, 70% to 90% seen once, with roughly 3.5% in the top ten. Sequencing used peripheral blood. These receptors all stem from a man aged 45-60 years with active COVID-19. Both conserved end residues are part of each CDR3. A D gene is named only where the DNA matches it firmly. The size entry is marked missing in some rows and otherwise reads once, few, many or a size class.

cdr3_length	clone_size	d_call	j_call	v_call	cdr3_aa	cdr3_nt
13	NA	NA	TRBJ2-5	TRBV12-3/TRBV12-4	CASSFGGRETQYF	TGTGCCAGCAGTTTCGGCGGCCGTGAGACCCAGTACTTC
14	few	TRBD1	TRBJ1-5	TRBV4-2	CASSPGQGDQPQHF	TGTGCCAGCAGCCCTGGACAGGGGGATCAGCCCCAGCATTTT
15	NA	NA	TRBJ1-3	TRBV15	CATSRDQQGWNTIYF	TGTGCCACCAGCAGAGATCAGCAGGGGTGGAACACCATATATTTT
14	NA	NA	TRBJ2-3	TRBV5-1	CASSLGQSTDTQYF	TGCGCCAGCAGCCTAGGACAGAGCACAGATACGCAGTATTTT
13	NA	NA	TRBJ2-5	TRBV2	CASSTGIGETQYF	TGTGCCAGCAGTACGGGAATCGGGGAGACCCAGTACTTC
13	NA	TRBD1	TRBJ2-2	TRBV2	CASGKGAGGELFF	TGTGCCAGCGGGAAGGGGGCGGGCGGGGAGCTGTTTTTT
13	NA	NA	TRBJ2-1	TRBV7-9	CASSLALAQEQFF	TGTGCCAGCAGCTTAGCACTAGCCCAAGAGCAGTTCTTC
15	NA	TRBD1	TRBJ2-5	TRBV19	CASSTGQGFQETQYF	TGTGCCAGTAGTACCGGACAGGGCTTCCAAGAGACCCAGTACTTC
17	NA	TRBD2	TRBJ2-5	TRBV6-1	CASSEFSGGASDETQYF	TGTGCCAGCAGTGAATTTAGCGGGGGGGCCTCTGACGAGACCCAGTACTTC
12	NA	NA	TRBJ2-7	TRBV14	CASFSRIYEQYF	TGTGCCAGCTTTTCCCGTATCTACGAGCAGTACTTC
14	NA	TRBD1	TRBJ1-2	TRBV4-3	CASSRGTESYGYTF	TGCGCCAGCAGCCGAGGGACAGAGAGCTATGGCTACACCTTC
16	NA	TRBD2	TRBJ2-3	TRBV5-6	CASSRKLAGAGDTQYF	TGTGCCAGCAGCCGCAAACTAGCGGGGGCAGGAGATACGCAGTATTTT
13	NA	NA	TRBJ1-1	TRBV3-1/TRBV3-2	CASSREGNTEAFF	TGTGCCAGCAGCCGGGAGGGGAACACTGAAGCTTTCTTT
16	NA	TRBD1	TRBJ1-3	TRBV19	CASSIDSLTGGNTIYF	TGTGCCAGTAGTATAGACTCCCTGACAGGGGGAAACACCATATATTTT
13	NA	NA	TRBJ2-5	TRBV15	CATSRLYRETQYF	TGTGCCACCAGCAGACTGTATCGGGAGACCCAGTACTTC
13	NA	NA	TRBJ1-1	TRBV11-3	CASSLGENTEAFF	TGTGCCAGCAGCTTAGGAGAGAACACTGAAGCTTTCTTT
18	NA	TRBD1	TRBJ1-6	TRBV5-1	CASSLFHRDRGSNSPLHF	TGCGCCAGCAGCTTGTTCCACCGGGACAGGGGCTCTAATTCACCCCTCCACTTT
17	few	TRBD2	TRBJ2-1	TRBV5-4	CASSPRPSGGTYNEQFF	TGTGCCAGCAGCCCCCGTCCTAGCGGGGGGACCTACAATGAGCAGTTCTTC
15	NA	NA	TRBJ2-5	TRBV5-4	CASSFTVGERETQYF	TGTGCCAGCAGCTTTACGGTCGGTGAAAGAGAGACCCAGTACTTC
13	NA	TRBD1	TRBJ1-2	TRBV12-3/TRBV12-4	CASSLTGGYGYTF	TGTGCCAGCAGTCTGACAGGGGGCTATGGCTACACCTTC
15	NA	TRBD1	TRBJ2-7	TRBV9	CASSVGIGGVDEQYF	TGTGCCAGCAGCGTAGGGATAGGGGGCGTCGACGAGCAGTACTTC
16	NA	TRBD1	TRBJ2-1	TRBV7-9	CASSLLTGGNYNEQFF	TGTGCCAGCAGCTTATTGACAGGGGGAAATTACAATGAGCAGTTCTTC
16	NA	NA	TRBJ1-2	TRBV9	CASSVHRGGRRYGYTF	TGTGCCAGCAGCGTACACCGGGGGGGAAGGAGGTATGGCTACACCTTC
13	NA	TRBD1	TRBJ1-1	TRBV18	CASSPMGTGEAFF	TGTGCCAGCTCACCAATGGGGACAGGGGAAGCTTTCTTT
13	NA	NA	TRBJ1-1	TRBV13	CASSLRGFTEAFF	TGTGCCAGCAGCTTACGGGGTTTTACTGAAGCTTTCTTT
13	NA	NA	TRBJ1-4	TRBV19	CASSIGLNEKLFF	TGTGCCAGTAGTATTGGGCTAAATGAAAAACTGTTTTTT
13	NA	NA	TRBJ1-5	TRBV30	CAWRGGVNQPQHF	TGTGCCTGGAGGGGGGGGGTCAATCAGCCCCAGCATTTT
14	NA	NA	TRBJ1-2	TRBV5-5	CASSSESGHYGYTF	TGTGCCAGCAGCTCCGAAAGTGGGCACTATGGCTACACCTTC
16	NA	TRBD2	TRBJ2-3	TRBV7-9	CASSYATSGGGDTQYF	TGTGCCAGCAGCTACGCCACTAGCGGGGGTGGGGATACGCAGTATTTT
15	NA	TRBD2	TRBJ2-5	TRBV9	CASSAPSGGAETQYF	TGTGCCAGCAGCGCCCCAAGCGGGGGGGCAGAGACCCAGTACTTC
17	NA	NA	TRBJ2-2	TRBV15	CATSRDPGGWNTGELFF	TGTGCCACCAGCAGAGATCCGGGTGGCTGGAACACCGGGGAGCTGTTTTTT
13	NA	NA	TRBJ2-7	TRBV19	CASRPTSSYEQYF	TGTGCCAGTAGACCCACCAGTTCCTACGAGCAGTACTTC